This TCR beta chain was observed in a study of long-term antiretroviral therapy in people with HIV. The V end was cut by 5 bases, the J end by 1 base, with 5 bases between. From germline, CDR1 is DFQATT and CDR2 SNEGSKA (reference sequence). The CDR3 extends over 11 amino acids. There were no participants with HIV treated outside the United States. The assay used was immunoSEQ (version v3.0), run at survey level. A target of about 35,000-55,000 T-cell genomes per sample was set for sequencing. TCRdb's copy holds only in-frame clones and misses some; the assay was immunoSEQ multiplex PCR. The sample lists approximately 35,000 clones, 94% occurring once.

The sample here was unsorted PBMCs, taken around 5.3 years after starting antiretroviral therapy. This clonotype was obtained from a woman between 45 and 60 years old with HIV. V usage is TRBV20-1 and J usage is TRBJ1-1, with D maybe TRBD1 (5 bases). The DNA for the CDR3 is TGCAGTGCTGGGGGGAACACTGAAGCTTTCTTT. This codes for CSAGGNTEAFF.